The 23 T cell receptor beta chains below were found in one sample sequenced in a study of T-cell reconstitution after alpha-beta-depleted transplantation in children. The library targeted TCRbeta and was prepared with unique molecular identifiers. MiXCR, run by TCRdb on the PCR reads, gives a single entry per CDR3 protein. The table lists about 600,000 distinct CDR3 sequences, 10% to 15% of them singletons. The material was PBMCs, mostly from graft donor cells, obtained 360 days after TCRalphabeta/CD19-depleted stem cell transplant. These receptors were collected from a male patient between 10 and 17 years old who had a stem cell transplant for acute myeloid leukemia, so the T cells may come from the graft donor.

The table lists this clonotype with many counts. The J gene is TRBJ2-5, the V gene TRBV29-1, with 8 bases identical to TRBD1. The germline CDR1 and CDR2 sequences are SQVTM and ANQGSEA. Trimming removed 6 bases from V and 5 bases from J; junction bases left unmatched: 11. The CDR3 sequence is 14 residues long. In nucleotides, the CDR3 is TGCAGCGTGTCCCCCGACAGGGGCTGGGAGACCCAGTACTTC. Protein product: CSVSPDRGWETQYF.

This chain uses TRBV28 with TRBJ2-3; D is undetermined. The CDR3 is 16 residues long. Germline CDR1 is MDHEN and CDR2 is SYDVKM. Trimming took 4 bases from V and 5 from J, leaving 19 bases between them. The CDR3 here is CASSSLSARFGDTQYF. The CDR3 DNA reads TGTGCCAGCAGTTCCCTTTCTGCGAGGTTTGGAGATACGCAGTATTTT.

The V and J genes are TRBV7-2 and TRBJ2-5; D may be TRBD2 (6 bases). Trimming pared 4 bases from V and 5 bases from J, leaving 20 bases between. CDR1 and CDR2 from the germline V gene are SGHTA and FQGNSA. The CDR3 runs 16 residues. As DNA, the CDR3 is TGTGCCAGCAGCTCCCAGTGGGGGGAGAGCGTCGAGACCCAGTACTTC. Its protein is CASSSQWGESVETQYF.

The CDR3 bases are TGTGCCAGCAGTTTGGTGGACTACCAAGAGACCCAGTACTTC. The encoded protein is CASSLVDYQETQYF. J is TRBJ2-5 and V is TRBV28, with a tentative D call TRBD2 (5 bases). The ends were cut back, 3 bases at V and 0 bases at J, with 8 bases in the middle. Germline-derived CDR1 and CDR2 are MDHEN and SYDVKM. The CDR3 runs to 14 residues.

The chain uses TRBV7-9 and TRBJ2-7; TRBD1 aligns across 7 bases. The germline gives CDR1 SEHNR, CDR2 FQNEAQ (reference sequence). The CDR3 has 13 residues. V gave up 6 bases and J gave up 2 bases; unmatched junction bases: 4. In nucleotides, the CDR3 is TGTGCCAGCAGTGGGGGACAGCCCTACGAGCAGTACTTC. Translated, it gives CASSGGQPYEQYF.

This clonotype was seen more than once but under ten times. The chain has TRBV7-6 and TRBJ1-4; 7 nucleotides line up with TRBD1. Germline-derived CDR1 and CDR2 are SGHVS and FNYEAQ. V lost 4 bases and J lost 4; bases outside the gene matches: 6. The CDR3 spans 15 residues. The CDR3: CASSSSGTDNEKLFF. CDR3 in DNA: TGTGCCAGCAGCTCCTCCGGGACAGATAATGAAAAACTGTTTTTT.

This sequence joins TRBV9 and TRBJ2-7; TRBD2 agrees at 7 bases. Germline loops: CDR1 SGDLS, CDR2 YYNGEE. CDR3 length: 17 residues. The V segment lost 0 bases and the J segment 3 bases; nucleotides outside the gene matches: 12. The CDR3 DNA is TGTGCCAGCAGCGTAGGAACTCCGTCGGGACTACTCTACGAGCAGTACTTC. Encoded protein: CASSVGTPSGLLYEQYF.

V and J are TRBV20-1 and TRBJ2-5; D unresolved. The germline V and J ends were trimmed by 6 bases and 5 bases, with 7 bases remaining between them. The CDR3 contains 10 residues. Germline V gene sequence: CDR1 DFQATT, CDR2 SNEGSKA (reference sequence). The CDR3 region is CSAIFETQYF. The CDR3, as DNA: TGCAGTGCAATCTTTGAGACCCAGTACTTC.

The chain has TRBV6-6 and TRBJ2-2; no clear D gene. There are 12 residues in the CDR3. Germline V gene lookup returns CDR1 MNHNY and CDR2 SVGAGI (reference sequence). V lost 1 base to trimming and J lost 8 bases, with 5 bases between them. The CDR3 coding sequence is TGTGCCAGCAGTTACTGGGGAGGGGAGCTGTTTTTT. As protein: CASSYWGGELFF.

The chain uses TRBV20-1 and TRBJ2-1, with D possibly matching TRBD2 (6 bases). The germline gives CDR1 DFQATT, CDR2 SNEGSKA (reference sequence). The CDR3 extends over 11 amino acids. CDR3 DNA sequence: TGCAGCGCCGAGGAGGGAGGAGAGCAGTTCTTC. Encoded protein: CSAEEGGEQFF.

This CDR3 reads CASSSGLAGAGANVLTF. The CDR3 bases are TGTGCCAGCAGTTCCGGACTAGCGGGAGCTGGGGCCAACGTCCTGACTTTC. The chain employs TRBV12-3 or TRBV12-4 and TRBJ2-6, with TRBD2 matching over 13 bases. V trimming: 4 bases; J trimming: 2 bases; junction bases outside the gene matches: 2. The CDR3 is 17 amino acids.

The rearrangement uses TRBV7-6 and TRBJ2-7; 8 nucleotides match TRBD1. Germline CDR1 is SGHVS and CDR2 is FNYEAQ. With 2 bases clipped from V and 1 base from J, the junction kept 13 bases outside the gene matches. This CDR3 comprises 18 residues. CDR3 coding DNA: TGTGCCAGCAGCTTAACCTATCCCGGACAGGGCTTTTCCTACGAGCAGTACTTC. It yields the protein CASSLTYPGQGFSYEQYF.

This clonotype was detected many times. V and J are TRBV4-2 and TRBJ2-1, with 13 bases identical to TRBD2. This CDR3 is 16 amino acids long. Per germline, CDR1 LGHNA and CDR2 YNFKEQ. Unmatched junction bases numbered 9, after V lost 4 bases and J lost 9 bases. The CDR3 reads CASSPGLAGEIGEQFF. The CDR3 region has the DNA TGTGCCAGCAGCCCAGGACTAGCGGGAGAGATCGGTGAGCAGTTCTTC.

The V gene is TRBV29-1, the J gene TRBJ1-2; TRBD1 agrees at 9 bases. V shed 8 bases and J 8 bases; nucleotides not matched to a gene: 6. Germline V lookup: CDR1 SQVTM, CDR2 ANQGSEA. The CDR3 has 11 residues. Here the CDR3 reads CSLRTGEGYTF. CDR3 DNA sequence: TGCAGCCTGCGGACAGGGGAGGGCTACACCTTC.

This chain connects TRBV29-1 to TRBJ2-1; TRBD1 is a possible D gene (5 bases). The V and J ends lost 2 bases and 3 bases respectively, with 14 bases between them. This CDR3 spans 15 amino acids. CDR1 is SQVTM, CDR2 ANQGSEA, per germline. CDR3 in amino acids: CSVESRQKDYNEQFF. The DNA of the CDR3 is TGCAGCGTTGAATCGCGACAGAAGGACTACAATGAGCAGTTCTTC.

The chain couples TRBV28 to TRBJ2-4; 9 nucleotides line up with TRBD1. Looked up from germline, CDR1 is MDHEN and CDR2 is SYDVKM. This CDR3 contains 16 residues. The V and J ends lost 6 bases and 2 bases, in that order; junction bases with no gene match: 8. This CDR3 is CASSPRQGGTKNIQYF. The CDR3 DNA sequence: TGTGCCAGCAGCCCTAGACAGGGGGGGACCAAAAACATTCAGTACTTC.

This clonotype has only one observation. The chain joins TRBV20-1 to TRBJ1-5; TRBD1 might be the D (6 bases). Trimming stripped 0 bases from V and 7 bases from J, with 19 bases between. Germline CDR1 DFQATT, CDR2 SNEGSKA (reference sequence). The CDR3 extends over 16 amino acids. This CDR3 is CSARDVRGQLVQPQHF. The CDR3 DNA sequence: TGCAGTGCTAGAGATGTCCGGGGGCAATTGGTGCAGCCCCAGCATTTT.

There are many counts of this clonotype. The rearrangement links TRBV20-1 to TRBJ1-1; D gene unclear. This CDR3 contains 12 residues. CDR1 is DFQATT, CDR2 SNEGSKA, per germline (reference sequence). V was shortened by 7 bases and J by 0 bases, with 9 bases between the two germline ends. CDR3 region: CSETPMNTEAFF. Written as DNA, the CDR3 is TGCAGTGAAACGCCCATGAACACTGAAGCTTTCTTT.

This clonotype was seen only a few times. The rearrangement uses TRBV20-1 and TRBJ2-7, with 7 positions matching TRBD2. V was pared by 3 bases and J by 0 bases, with 5 bases of the junction left unmatched. The CDR3 consists of 14 residues. CDR1 is DFQATT and CDR2 is SNEGSKA in the germline V gene (reference sequence). CDR3 DNA: TGCAGTGCTAGCTCGCTAGCGGTCTCCTACGAGCAGTACTTC. Translated, it gives CSASSLAVSYEQYF.

This clonotype occurred a few times. This chain joins TRBV11-1 and TRBJ2-3; TRBD1 might be the D (5 bases). Trimming took 3 bases from V and 0 from J, leaving 28 bases between them. Per germline, CDR1 SGHAT and CDR2 FQDESV (reference sequence). The length of the CDR3 is 21 residues. The CDR3, as DNA: TGTGCCAGCAGCTTTGGGAAGATTGGCAGGGCCCCGGGCATTAGCACAGATACGCAGTATTTT. Amino acid sequence: CASSFGKIGRAPGISTDTQYF.

The chain has TRBV29-1 and TRBJ2-5, with a possible D match to TRBD2 (6 bases). Germline values: CDR1 SQVTM, CDR2 ANQGSEA. The V end lost 3 bases, the J end lost 5 bases, and 13 bases lay between the germline ends. The CDR3 loop spans 13 amino acids. The CDR3 loop is CSVDFRGWETQYF. The CDR3 DNA is TGCAGCGTTGATTTTCGGGGGTGGGAGACCCAGTACTTC.

This clonotype was seen more than once but under ten times. The genes are TRBV7-9 and TRBJ2-1; D gene uncertain. The CDR3 has 15 amino acids. Germline V gives CDR1 SEHNR, CDR2 FQNEAQ (reference sequence). V lost 2 bases to trimming and J lost 0 bases, with 8 bases between them. CDR3: CASSLSPPSYNEQFF. In DNA form, the CDR3 reads TGTGCCAGCAGCTTATCTCCGCCCTCCTACAATGAGCAGTTCTTC.

This clonotype appeared many times. The chain joins TRBV20-1 to TRBJ2-1, with D perhaps matching TRBD2 (5 bases). CDR1 is DFQATT, CDR2 SNEGSKA, per germline (reference sequence). The CDR3 loop spans 14 amino acids. Trimming removed 6 bases from V and 4 bases from J, with 16 bases in between. In DNA form, the CDR3 reads TGCAGTGCCGGTGGAGGACTGGTGTACAATGAGCAGTTCTTC. Protein: CSAGGGLVYNEQFF.